This T cell receptor (beta chain) comes out of a study of cytomegalovirus exposure and HLA in healthy donors. Findings and caveats of the study: Later analysis suggested most CMV-associated TCR beta chains were HLA-restricted. As a later analysis showed, several of the most significant clusters appeared to be linked to common viral pathogens.

Remarks on this clone: Its antigen is undetermined.

The PCR used 60 Vbeta and 13 Jbeta primers. Profiled with immunoSEQ multiplex PCR; TCRdb holds only in-frame clones, not every one. Of fewer than 150,000 clones listed, about 68% are singletons. This CDR3 region has 16 residues. Trimming took 4 bases from V and 4 from J; bases not matched to a gene: 9. Germline CDR1 and CDR2: LGHNA and YNFKEQ. This receptor was obtained from a woman between 40 and 55 years old in good health and CMV-seropositive. The sequencing input was PBMCs. V and J are TRBV4-2 and TRBJ2-5; TRBD2 aligns across 10 bases. The CDR3 DNA reads TGTGCCAGCAGCCGCGGCCAAGGGACTAGCGTAGAGACCCAGTACTTC. Amino acid sequence: CASSRGQGTSVETQYF.